The 3 T cell receptor beta chains below come from one sample, sequenced in a study of CD8 T cells in Susac syndrome (dated by TCRdb to the late 2010s). The library relied on the immunoSEQ multiplex PCR assay. RNA was extracted using the RNeasy kit, and roughly 0.5 to 1 ug of the RNA was reverse transcribed with random hexamers. TCRdb applied fastp at Q25 and MiXCR to the public reads, then kept only in-frame beta chains. One record per CDR3 amino acid sequence lists the most common genes and DNA. The sample table contains around 200,000 distinct CDR3 sequences; only one count was recorded for 95% of them. The ten largest clones represent approximately 0.09% of the sample. Specimen: CD4+ T cells from PBMCs. The receptors shown here come from a human donor with multiple sclerosis.

This clonotype was seen just once. J is TRBJ2-3 and V is TRBV29-1; 11 bases line up with TRBD2. CDR1 and CDR2 from the germline V gene are SQVTM and ANQGSEA. The CDR3 runs 16 residues. V lost 7 bases and J lost 6; bases outside the gene matches: 15. The CDR3 spells CSAAVASGGLTDTQYF. The CDR3 DNA sequence: TGCAGCGCTGCGGTCGCTAGCGGGGGGTTAACGGATACGCAGTATTTT.

This chain links TRBV30 with TRBJ1-6; no clear D. V was pared by 3 bases and J by 7 bases, with 16 bases between. CDR1 GTSNPN and CDR2 SVGIG come from the germline V gene (reference sequence). The CDR3 contains 15 residues. The CDR3 sequence: CAWRVIGGNNSPLHF. The CDR3 nucleotides read TGTGCCTGGAGGGTCATAGGAGGGAACAATTCACCCCTCCACTTT.

The J gene is TRBJ1-1, the V gene TRBV14; possibly TRBD1 for D (6 bases). Germline CDR1 reads SGHDN; CDR2 reads FVKESK. The length of the CDR3 is 17 residues. Trimming stripped 4 bases from V and 0 bases from J, with 18 bases between. The CDR3 DNA is TGTGCCAGCAGCCGTAACCTAGACAGGAACCTGAACACTGAAGCTTTCTTT. Its translation: CASSRNLDRNLNTEAFF.